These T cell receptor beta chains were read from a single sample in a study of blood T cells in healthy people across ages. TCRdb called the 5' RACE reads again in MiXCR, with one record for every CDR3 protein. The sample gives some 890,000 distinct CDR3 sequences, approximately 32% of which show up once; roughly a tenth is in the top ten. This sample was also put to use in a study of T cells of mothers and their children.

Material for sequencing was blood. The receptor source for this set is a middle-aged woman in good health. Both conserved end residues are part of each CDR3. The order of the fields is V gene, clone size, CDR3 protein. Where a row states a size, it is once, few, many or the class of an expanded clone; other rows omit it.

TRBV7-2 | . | CASRQTGSGSAEQYF
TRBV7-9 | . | CASSLVDRVGYTF
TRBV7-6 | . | CASSHPGAYEQFF
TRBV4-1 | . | CASSQDGPRTEAFF
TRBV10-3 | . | CAISDGGLSNSPLHF
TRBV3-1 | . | CASGTSCETQYF
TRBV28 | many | CASRLGQGVSNEKLFF
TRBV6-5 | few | CASSYGRRRGHTDTQYF
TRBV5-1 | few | CASREGSWNEQFF
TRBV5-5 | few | CASSLNKEAFF
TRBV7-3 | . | CASSRRTSGISSGANVLTF
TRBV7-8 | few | CASAIRSGGTQETQYF
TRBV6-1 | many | CASGLAGNQETQYF
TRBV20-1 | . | CSARDTRGNQPRHF
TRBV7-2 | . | CATSTTPGYEQYF
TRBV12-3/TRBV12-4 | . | CASAGRVAPGGYYEQYF
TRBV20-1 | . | CSARDTGTATRNEQFF
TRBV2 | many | CASSRRPSGGKADTQYF
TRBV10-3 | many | CAISPGQGPYEQYF
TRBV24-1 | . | CATSREYGEAFF
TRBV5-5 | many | CASSLAHGDPKGETQYF
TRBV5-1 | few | CASREVVSSYNGQFF
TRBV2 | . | CASSAGTTGHEQYF
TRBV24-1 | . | CATSDFDNEQYF
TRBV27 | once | CASSFLTSGGYQSNEQFF
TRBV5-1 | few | CASSLFGSSDDEQYF
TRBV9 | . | CASSASGSREQYF
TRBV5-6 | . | CASSWWVAANIYNEQFF
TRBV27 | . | CASSRRDRGRQETQYF
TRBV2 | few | CASSESPRALNEKLFF
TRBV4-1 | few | CASSQGNSGSYEQYF
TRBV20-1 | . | CSAITSGGAFYNEQFF
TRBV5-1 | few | CASSLVGASDTQYF
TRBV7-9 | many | CASSPMGWSTEAFF
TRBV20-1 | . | CSARTGGSMDTEAFF
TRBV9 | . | CASSARTQGVDTRYF
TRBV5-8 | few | CASSRTGLVEAKNIQYF
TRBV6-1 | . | CASSEALRLATGELFF
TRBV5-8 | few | CASSPAWTSRGDTQYF
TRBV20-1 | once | CRARKGEKLFF
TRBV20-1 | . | CSARGWTLNYGYTF
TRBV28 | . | CASSFPIILAGGKETQYF
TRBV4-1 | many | CASSGDRAGGGNYGYTF
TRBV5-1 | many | CASSLVVGTEAFF
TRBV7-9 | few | CASSLSLREDEQFF
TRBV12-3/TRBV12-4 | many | CASSSRTGLAYEQYF
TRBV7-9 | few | CASSPPRGYTDTQYF
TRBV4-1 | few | CASSRDDLRGLNTEAFF
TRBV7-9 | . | CASSLAELTGGVGAFF
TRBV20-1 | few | CTGSNGHTF
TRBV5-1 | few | CASSLTGTRYNSPLHF
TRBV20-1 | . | CSVPDRVGSGANVLTF